These T cell receptor beta chains were read from a single sample in a study of CD8 T cells in Susac syndrome. TCRdb independently ran MiXCR on the immunoSEQ multiplex PCR reads; one entry per CDR3 protein. Of around 25,000 distinct CDR3 sequences in the sample, 80% to 95% are singletons; the top ten hold approximately 0.62%. Source material: CD8+ T cells from PBMCs. The receptors here all came from a human donor with Susac syndrome. CDR3s include the opening cysteine and the closing phenylalanine or tryptophan. Each record gives: V gene, D gene, J gene, CDR3 protein, CDR3 DNA. D genes are given only for firm matches.

v_call: TRBV4-2; d_call: .; j_call: TRBJ2-2; cdr3_aa: CASSQDPGGGELFF; cdr3_nt: TGTGCCAGCAGCCAAGATCCCGGGGGCGGGGAGCTGTTTTTT
v_call: TRBV28; d_call: .; j_call: TRBJ2-4; cdr3_aa: CASSPHSGVDKNIQYF; cdr3_nt: TGTGCCAGCAGTCCCCACTCCGGGGTTGACAAAAACATTCAGTACTTC
v_call: TRBV27; d_call: .; j_call: TRBJ1-1; cdr3_aa: CASSLSSRPEAFF; cdr3_nt: TGTGCCAGCAGTTTATCGTCCAGGCCCGAAGCTTTCTTT
v_call: TRBV3-1; d_call: TRBD2; j_call: TRBJ2-1; cdr3_aa: CASSLGGGGGNEQFF; cdr3_nt: TGTGCCAGCAGCCTGGGAGGCGGGGGGGGAAATGAGCAGTTCTTC
v_call: TRBV7-9; d_call: .; j_call: TRBJ2-7; cdr3_aa: CASRTDNSYEQYF; cdr3_nt: TGTGCCAGCAGGACGGACAACTCCTACGAGCAGTACTTC
v_call: TRBV18; d_call: .; j_call: TRBJ2-5; cdr3_aa: CASSHDVGTQETQYF; cdr3_nt: TGTGCCAGCTCACACGACGTAGGGACCCAAGAGACCCAGTACTTC
v_call: TRBV9; d_call: TRBD1; j_call: TRBJ2-7; cdr3_aa: CASSVAIGQGYEQYF; cdr3_nt: TGTGCCAGCAGCGTAGCGATCGGACAGGGCTACGAGCAGTACTTC
v_call: TRBV13; d_call: .; j_call: TRBJ2-3; cdr3_aa: CASSLTPDTQYF; cdr3_nt: TGTGCCAGCAGCTTAACCCCTGATACGCAGTATTTT
v_call: TRBV28; d_call: TRBD2; j_call: TRBJ2-1; cdr3_aa: CASTAGLGFNEQFF; cdr3_nt: TGTGCCAGCACAGCAGGACTAGGGTTCAATGAGCAGTTCTTC
v_call: TRBV2; d_call: .; j_call: TRBJ1-5; cdr3_aa: CASSESVGNQPQHF; cdr3_nt: TGTGCCAGCAGTGAAAGTGTTGGCAATCAGCCCCAGCATTTT
v_call: TRBV7-9; d_call: .; j_call: TRBJ2-4; cdr3_aa: CASSLEQENIQYF; cdr3_nt: TGTGCCAGCAGCTTAGAGCAGGAAAACATTCAGTACTTC
v_call: TRBV3-1; d_call: TRBD1; j_call: TRBJ2-6; cdr3_aa: CASSRGQGASGANVLTF; cdr3_nt: TGTGCCAGCAGCCGGGGACAGGGGGCATCTGGGGCCAACGTCCTGACTTTC
v_call: TRBV4-1; d_call: TRBD2; j_call: TRBJ2-1; cdr3_aa: CASSQLAGGLIDEQFF; cdr3_nt: TGCGCCAGCAGCCAATTAGCGGGGGGGCTGATCGATGAGCAGTTCTTC
v_call: TRBV13; d_call: TRBD1; j_call: TRBJ1-6; cdr3_aa: CASSFGQGDSPLHF; cdr3_nt: TGTGCCAGCAGCTTTGGACAGGGAGATTCACCCCTCCACTTT
v_call: TRBV4-3; d_call: .; j_call: TRBJ2-2; cdr3_aa: CASSQRTANTGELFF; cdr3_nt: TGCGCCAGCAGCCAACGGACGGCCAACACCGGGGAGCTGTTTTTT